The 14 T cell receptor beta chains given below trace back to one sample, sequenced in a study of graft-versus-host responses after intestinal transplantation. Some clones are missing from TCRdb's copy, which holds only in-frame ones; the method was immunoSEQ multiplex PCR. Among roughly 25,000 clones, 75% to 90% were seen once, and the ten largest hold 0.95% to 1.2%. Sequencing was performed on PBMCs, taken approximately four weeks after intestinal transplant. These receptor sequences come from a human patient who received an intestinal transplant, so some T cells may come from the graft donor.

This clone was observed a single time. The same CDR3 is also encoded by other DNA sequences in this sample. V gene TRBV7-6 combines with J gene TRBJ2-7; 14 bases line up with TRBD2. CDR3 length: 16 amino acids. CDR1 is SGHVS, CDR2 FNYEAQ, per germline. Unmatched junction bases numbered 12, after V lost 9 bases and J lost 5 bases. This chain's CDR3 is CASSPGTSGGLNEQYF. Here the CDR3 DNA reads TGTGCCAGTAGCCCCGGGACTAGCGGGGGCCTCAACGAGCAGTACTTC. The entire variable domain, with the rest obtained from reference TRBV7-6 and TRBJ2-7, is as follows: GAGVSQSPRYKVTKRGQDVALRCDPISGHVSLYWYRQALGQGPEFLTYFNYEAQQDKSGLPNDRFSAERPEGSISTLTIQRTEQRDSAMYRCASSPGTSGGLNEQYFGPGTRLTVT.

This rearrangement joins TRBV15 to TRBJ2-7; no definite D call. V was shortened by 0 bases and J by 5 bases, with 5 bases between the two germline ends. Germline values: CDR1 LNHNV, CDR2 YYDKDF (reference sequence). This CDR3 contains 12 residues. The CDR3 DNA follows: TGTGCCACCAGCAGAGATAGAGACGAGCAGTACTTC. Its translation is CATSRDRDEQYF. Drawing the rest from reference TRBV15 and TRBJ2-7, the complete variable domain is DAMVIQNPRYQVTQFGKPVTLSCSQTLNHNVMYWYQQKSSQAPKLLFHYYDKDFNNEADTPDNFQSRRPNTSFCFLDIRSPGLGDTAMYLCATSRDRDEQYFGPGTRLTVT.

The genes are TRBV9 and TRBJ2-6, with a weak D call TRBD2 (6 bases). The germline CDR1 and CDR2 sequences are SGDLS and YYNGEE. This CDR3 has 15 residues. Trimming cost V 0 bases and J 2 bases, with 6 bases left between them. CDR3 protein: CASSVGGAGANVLTF. The CDR3 coding sequence is TGTGCCAGCAGCGTAGGGGGGGCTGGGGCCAACGTCCTGACTTTC.

The chain joins TRBV7-9 to TRBJ1-2, with D perhaps matching TRBD1 (5 bases). Germline V gives CDR1 SEHNR, CDR2 FQNEAQ (reference sequence). V was trimmed by 2 bases and J by 1 base, leaving 20 bases between them. There are 18 residues in the CDR3. The CDR3 region is CASSLNSGQVGYNYGYTF. The CDR3 DNA reads as TGTGCCAGCAGCTTAAATTCAGGGCAGGTTGGGTATAACTATGGCTACACCTTC.

The chain combines TRBV28 with TRBJ2-7, with D perhaps given as TRBD1 or TRBD2 (5 bases each). CDR3 length: 14 amino acids. Germline V gives CDR1 MDHEN, CDR2 SYDVKM. Trimming cost V 2 bases and J 3 bases, with 11 bases left between them. The chain's CDR3 is CASSLRDGVYEQYF. CDR3 in DNA: TGTGCCAGCAGTTTAAGGGACGGTGTCTACGAGCAGTACTTC.

The chain has TRBV7-3 and TRBJ1-1, with D hard to call. The ends were cut back, 2 bases at V and 1 base at J, with 11 bases in the middle. The CDR3 sequence is 15 residues long. Germline lookup yields CDR1 SGHTA and CDR2 FQGTGA. The CDR3 coding sequence is TGTGCCAGCAGCTTATCAGGAGGAAAGAACACTGAAGCTTTCTTT. Protein product: CASSLSGGKNTEAFF.

The rearrangement joins TRBV5-6 to TRBJ2-3; the match to TRBD1 covers 9 bases. The CDR3 runs to 16 residues. CDR1 is SGHDT and CDR2 is YYEEEE in the germline V gene. V was clipped by 0 bases and J by 4 bases; unmatched bases: 6. CDR3 DNA sequence: TGTGCCAGCAGCTTGGGGGGACAGGGAGGTTCAGATACGCAGTATTTT. Amino acid sequence: CASSLGGQGGSDTQYF.

The chain couples TRBV29-1 to TRBJ2-5; the D call may be TRBD1 or TRBD2 (5 bases each). Trimming cost V 5 bases and J 5 bases, with 12 bases left between them. The germline V gene has CDR1 SQVTM and CDR2 ANQGSEA. This CDR3 is built from 12 residues. Written as DNA, the CDR3 is TGCAGCGTTCTGGGGCGCGGGGAGACCCAGTACTTC. This translates into CSVLGRGETQYF.

This chain links TRBV6-1 with TRBJ2-7; possibly TRBD2 for D (6 bases). Germline CDR1 MNHNS, CDR2 SASEGT. Trimming cost V 5 bases and J 2 bases, with 13 bases left between them. The CDR3 totals 14 residues. The CDR3 DNA reads as TGTGCCAGCAGTATCGGGACTGTACCCTACGAGCAGTACTTC. Translation: CASSIGTVPYEQYF.

This clone was observed a single time. V is TRBV30 and J is TRBJ2-3; TRBD1 agrees at 12 bases. CDR3 length: 15 residues. V lost 7 bases to trimming and J lost 7 bases; unmatched junction nucleotides: 12. CDR1 and CDR2 from the germline V gene are GTSNPN and SVGIG (reference sequence). CDR3 coding DNA: TGTGCCTCCCATGGGACAGGGGGCCCTGGCAATACGCAGTATTTT. The encoded protein is CASHGTGGPGNTQYF.

The chain has TRBV11-1 and TRBJ2-1; D unclear. The germline V gene has CDR1 SGHAT and CDR2 FQDESV (reference sequence). Trimming left V 4 bases short and J 5 bases short, with 6 bases between. This CDR3 is built from 12 residues. Written as DNA, the CDR3 is TGTGCCAGCAGCTCACAGAACAATGAGCAGTTCTTC. It specifies CASSSQNNEQFF.

This chain joins TRBV29-1 and TRBJ1-4; D may be TRBD1 (6 bases). The CDR3 covers 12 residues. V was clipped by 4 bases and J by 8 bases, with 11 bases between them. CDR1 is SQVTM, CDR2 ANQGSEA, per germline. DNA of the CDR3: TGCAGCGTTGCACAGGGAGACGAAAAACTGTTTTTT. It yields the protein CSVAQGDEKLFF.

The chain recombines TRBV7-9 with TRBJ2-3; 8 bases fit TRBD2. The V gene end was trimmed by 2 bases and the J gene end by 2 bases; junction bases not matched to a gene: 3. This CDR3 spans 15 amino acids. Germline CDR1 and CDR2: SEHNR and FQNEAQ (reference sequence). CDR3 residues: CASSLYGGATDTQYF. As DNA, the CDR3 is TGTGCCAGCAGCTTATACGGGGGGGCCACAGATACGCAGTATTTT.

The chain links TRBV14 to TRBJ1-2; a weak D match, TRBD1 (5 bases). Germline V gene data show CDR1 as SGHDN and CDR2 as FVKESK. The CDR3 runs to 15 residues. The V and J ends lost 1 base and 2 bases respectively, with 11 bases between them. This CDR3 is CASSQGEGINYGYTF. The CDR3 DNA reads TGTGCCAGCAGCCAAGGGGAGGGGATCAACTATGGCTACACCTTC.